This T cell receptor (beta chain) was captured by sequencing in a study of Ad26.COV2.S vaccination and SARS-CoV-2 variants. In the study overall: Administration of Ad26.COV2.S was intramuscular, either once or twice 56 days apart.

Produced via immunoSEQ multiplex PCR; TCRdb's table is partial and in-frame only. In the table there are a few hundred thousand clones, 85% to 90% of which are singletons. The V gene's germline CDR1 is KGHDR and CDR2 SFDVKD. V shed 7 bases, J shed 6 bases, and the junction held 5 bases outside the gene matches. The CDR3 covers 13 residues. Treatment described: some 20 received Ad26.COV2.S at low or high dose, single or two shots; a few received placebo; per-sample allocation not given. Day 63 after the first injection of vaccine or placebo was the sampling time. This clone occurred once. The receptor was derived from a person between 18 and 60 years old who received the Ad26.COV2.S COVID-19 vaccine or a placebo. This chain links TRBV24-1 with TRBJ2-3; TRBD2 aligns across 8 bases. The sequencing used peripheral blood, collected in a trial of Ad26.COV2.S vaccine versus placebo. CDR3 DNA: TGTGCCACCAGAGCGGGGGCATCCGATACGCAGTATTTT. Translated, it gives CATRAGASDTQYF.